Listed below are T cell receptor beta chains from one sample, sequenced in a study of T cell repertoires in ileal Crohn's disease. Produced via immunoSEQ multiplex PCR; TCRdb's table is partial and in-frame only. The sample consists of approximately 27,000 clones, around 77% of them appearing once. The sample comprised ileal tissue. The origin of the receptors is an adult with Crohn's disease. The CDR3 runs from the conserved cysteine through the conserved F or W. D genes are given only for firm matches. A row's size may be missing; if present it is once, few, many or a size class.

>NA|TRBV7-6|NA|TRBJ1-6
CASSLGGLGSPLHF
TGTGCCAGCAGCTTAGGGGGCTTGGGTTCACCCCTCCACTTT
>once|TRBV7-8|NA|TRBJ1-1
CASSFDRRDHTEAFF
TGTGCCAGCAGCTTCGATCGGAGGGATCACACTGAAGCTTTCTTT
>NA|TRBV7-2|TRBD1|TRBJ1-2
CASSLEGRGANYGYTF
TGTGCCAGCAGCTTAGAGGGCAGGGGGGCTAACTATGGCTACACCTTC
>NA|TRBV5-1|NA|TRBJ1-2
CASSLVVANDYGYTF
TGCGCCAGCAGCTTGGTGGTTGCGAATGACTATGGCTACACCTTC
>once|TRBV30|NA|TRBJ2-7
CAWRKSGSSYEQYF
TGTGCCTGGAGAAAAAGCGGTAGCTCCTACGAGCAGTACTTC
>NA|TRBV11-2|TRBD1|TRBJ2-3
CASSRRDSSDTQYF
TGTGCCAGCAGCCGAAGGGACAGTTCAGATACGCAGTATTTT
>once|TRBV9|TRBD1|TRBJ2-1
CASSVEEYRGSNEQFF
TGTGCCAGCAGCGTAGAGGAGTACAGGGGAAGCAATGAGCAGTTCTTC
>NA|TRBV2|TRBD1|TRBJ1-2
CASSGKEGQVNYGYTF
TGTGCCAGCAGCGGAAAGGAAGGACAGGTTAACTATGGCTACACCTTC
>NA|TRBV15|NA|TRBJ1-2
CATSREPPGYYGYTF
TGTGCCACCAGCAGAGAACCTCCGGGGTACTATGGCTACACCTTC
>NA|TRBV10-3|NA|TRBJ2-5
CAIRMGETQYF
TGTGCCATCAGGATGGGCGAGACCCAGTACTTC
>NA|TRBV6-5|TRBD1|TRBJ1-2
CTSSYFDRGYGYTF
TGTACCAGCAGTTACTTTGACAGGGGCTATGGCTACACCTTC
>NA|TRBV2|NA|TRBJ1-2
CASSKTGQNYGYTF
TGTGCCAGCAGTAAAACCGGACAGAACTATGGCTACACCTTC
>few|TRBV20-1|TRBD1|TRBJ1-1
CSAPDRGEAFF
TGCAGTGCCCCCGACAGGGGTGAAGCTTTCTTT
>NA|TRBV6-6|NA|TRBJ2-5
CASSTGKETQYF
TGTGCCAGCAGTACAGGGAAGGAGACCCAGTACTTC
>NA|TRBV4-1|NA|TRBJ2-2
CASSQDAVGAGELFF
TGCGCCAGCAGCCAAGACGCAGTTGGAGCCGGGGAGCTGTTTTTT
>NA|TRBV5-1|NA|TRBJ1-4
CASTGSSEKLFF
TGCGCCAGCACGGGGTCGAGTGAAAAACTGTTTTTT
>NA|TRBV5-6|NA|TRBJ2-5
CASSLTLYSNQETQYF
TGTGCCAGCAGCTTGACCCTATACAGCAACCAAGAGACCCAGTACTTC
>once|TRBV5-6|TRBD2|TRBJ2-7
CASRRRGSGTSYEQYF
TGTGCCAGCAGACGCCGAGGTAGCGGGACCTCCTACGAGCAGTACTTC
>NA|TRBV19|TRBD2|TRBJ2-1
CASTLAGGAYNEQFF
TGTGCCAGTACACTAGCGGGAGGGGCATACAATGAGCAGTTCTTC
>NA|TRBV19|TRBD1|TRBJ2-5
CASSTVTGGGETQYF
TGTGCCAGTAGTACGGTGACAGGGGGCGGAGAGACCCAGTACTTC
>NA|TRBV2|TRBD1|TRBJ1-2
CASSVLRTGNANYGYTF
TGTGCCAGCAGCGTCCTCCGGACAGGGAACGCTAACTATGGCTACACCTTC
>NA|TRBV5-1|TRBD1|TRBJ1-3
CASSPRQGTAGNTIYF
TGCGCCAGCAGCCCCAGACAGGGTACGGCTGGAAACACCATATATTTT
>NA|TRBV4-1|NA|TRBJ2-7
CASSQEIVASYEQYF
TGCGCCAGCAGCCAAGAAATAGTCGCGTCCTACGAGCAGTACTTC
>NA|TRBV29-1|NA|TRBJ2-3
CSVTEDTQYF
TGCAGCGTGACAGAGGATACGCAGTATTTT
>NA|TRBV27|NA|TRBJ2-7
CAAGKIGTVWQYF
TGTGCAGCAGGGAAAATCGGTACCGTCTGGCAGTACTTC
>NA|TRBV18|NA|TRBJ2-7
CASSALGDEQYF
TGTGCCAGCTCAGCACTAGGGGACGAGCAGTACTTC
>NA|TRBV2|TRBD1|TRBJ2-2
CASRSTGATGELFF
TGTGCCAGCAGGTCGACAGGGGCCACCGGGGAGCTGTTTTTT
>once|TRBV19|NA|TRBJ2-7
CASSIGPGHLFYEQYF
TGTGCCAGTAGTATAGGGCCAGGACACCTTTTCTACGAGCAGTACTTC
>NA|TRBV6-5|NA|TRBJ2-7
CASSAGGHEQYF
TGTGCCAGCAGCGCAGGGGGGCACGAGCAGTACTTC